The T cell receptor (beta chain) under discussion was sequenced for a study of long-term antiretroviral therapy in people with HIV. CDR1 and CDR2 from the germline V gene are LNHDA and SQIVND (reference sequence). This CDR3 region has 11 residues. Concerning this clone itself: Relative to the germline gene, one junction end is altered; a read error may explain this.

Survey-level immunoSEQ v3.0 assays were run. The table came from immunoSEQ multiplex PCR; TCRdb's copy has only in-frame clones and leaves some out. The sample carries approximately 25,000 clones, more than 75% recorded once. The rearrangement joins TRBV19 to TRBJ1-1, with TRBD1 matching 12 bases. The clonotype was recovered from a woman in her forties with HIV. This material consisted of unsorted PBMCs, taken 0.5 years after starting antiretroviral therapy. In DNA, the CDR3 is TGTGCCAGTAGTACCGGGACAGGGGGCAGCTTT. Its protein is CASSTGTGGSF.